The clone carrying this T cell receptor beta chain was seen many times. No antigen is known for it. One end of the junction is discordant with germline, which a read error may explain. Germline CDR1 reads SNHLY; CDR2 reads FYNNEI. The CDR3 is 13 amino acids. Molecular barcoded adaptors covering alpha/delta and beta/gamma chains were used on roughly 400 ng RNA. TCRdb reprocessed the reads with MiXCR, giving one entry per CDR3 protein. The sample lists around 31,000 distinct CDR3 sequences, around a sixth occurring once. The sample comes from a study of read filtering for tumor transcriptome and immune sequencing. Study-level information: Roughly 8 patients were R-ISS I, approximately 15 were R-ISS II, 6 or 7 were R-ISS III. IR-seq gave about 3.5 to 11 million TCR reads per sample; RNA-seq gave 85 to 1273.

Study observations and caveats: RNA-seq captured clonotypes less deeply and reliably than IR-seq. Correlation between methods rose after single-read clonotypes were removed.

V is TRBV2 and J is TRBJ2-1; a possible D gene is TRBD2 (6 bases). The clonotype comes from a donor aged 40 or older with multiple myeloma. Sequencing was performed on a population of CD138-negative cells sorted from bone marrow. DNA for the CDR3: TGTGCCAGCAGCCGGGAGTTGGTAAATGGGCAGTTCTTC. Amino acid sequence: CASSRELVNGQFF.